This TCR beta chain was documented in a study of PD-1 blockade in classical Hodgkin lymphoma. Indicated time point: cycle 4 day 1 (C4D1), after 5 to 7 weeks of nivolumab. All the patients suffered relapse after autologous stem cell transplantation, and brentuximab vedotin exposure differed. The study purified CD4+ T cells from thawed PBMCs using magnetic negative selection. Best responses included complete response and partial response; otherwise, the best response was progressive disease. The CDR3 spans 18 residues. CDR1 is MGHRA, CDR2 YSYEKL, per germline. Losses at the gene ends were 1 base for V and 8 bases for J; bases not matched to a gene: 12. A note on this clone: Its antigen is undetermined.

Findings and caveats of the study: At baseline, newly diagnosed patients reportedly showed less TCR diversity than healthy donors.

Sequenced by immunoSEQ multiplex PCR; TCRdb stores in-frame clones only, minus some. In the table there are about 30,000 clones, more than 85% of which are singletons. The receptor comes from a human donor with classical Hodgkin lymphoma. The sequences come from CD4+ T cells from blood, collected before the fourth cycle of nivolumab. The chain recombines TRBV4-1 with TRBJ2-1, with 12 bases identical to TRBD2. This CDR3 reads CASSQVTTLAGGRDEQFF. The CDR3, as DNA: TGCGCCAGCAGCCAAGTAACAACTCTAGCGGGGGGGCGGGATGAGCAGTTCTTC.